One sample yielded the 17 T cell receptor beta chains listed below, sequenced in a study of spatial heterogeneity in lung cancer. TCRdb reanalysed the 5' RACE reads using MiXCR and keeps one entry per CDR3 protein. The sample yields more than 45,000 distinct CDR3 sequences, roughly 5% seen once. Time point described: sample taken at primary tumor resection. Extraction of whole RNA from tumor, nontumor lung or frozen PBMC preceded unsorted sequencing. The source was PBMCs, collected at surgery. The receptors shown here come from a male donor with early-stage non-small cell lung cancer.

Ten or more counts support this clonotype. The gene calls are TRBV27 and TRBJ2-1, with D tentatively TRBD2 (7 bases). This CDR3 has 14 amino acids. The V gene lost 3 bases and the J gene lost 8 bases, with 14 bases spanning the gap. From germline, CDR1 is MNHEY and CDR2 SMNVEV (reference sequence). CDR3 in DNA: TGTGCCAGCAGTTTTAGGGGGAGGGCACATGAGCAGTTCTTC. Its protein is CASSFRGRAHEQFF.

This sequence joins TRBV27 and TRBJ2-3; D is undetermined. Germline-derived CDR1 and CDR2 are MNHEY and SMNVEV (reference sequence). Trimming took 8 bases from V and 3 from J, leaving 12 bases between them. The CDR3 totals 13 residues. The CDR3 loop reads CASGNLRTDTQYF. The DNA of the CDR3 is TGTGCCAGCGGGAATCTAAGGACAGATACGCAGTATTTT.

Turning to this clonotype: A much larger clone differs from this one at a single base, so this may be a read error. The V and J genes are TRBV5-4 and TRBJ2-3, with 7 bases that match TRBD2. CDR3 length equals 15 residues. V was pared by 8 bases and J by 3 bases, with 12 bases of the junction left unmatched. Germline V lookup: CDR1 SGHNT, CDR2 YYREEE (reference sequence). The CDR3 coding sequence is TGTGCCAGTGGAGGGGAGGGAGGACGAACAGATACGCAGTATTTT. Translated, it gives CASGGEGGRTDTQYF.

Many counts were recorded for this clonotype. The chain recombines TRBV10-3 with TRBJ2-7; 10 positions match TRBD2. The CDR3 loop spans 16 amino acids. The V gene's germline CDR1 is ENHRY and CDR2 SYGVKD. V lost 6 bases, J lost 4 bases, and 12 bases stayed unmatched. Here the CDR3 DNA reads TGTGCCATCAGGGATACCTTAGCGGGAGGCGAGTACGAGCAGTACTTC. Amino acid sequence: CAIRDTLAGGEYEQYF.

This clonotype was seen ten or more times. The genes are TRBV3-1 and TRBJ2-1; no clear D. Germline-derived CDR1 and CDR2 are LGHDT and YNNKEL (reference sequence). CDR3 size: 13 residues. V shed 1 base and J shed 8 bases, with 9 bases lying between them. CDR3 nucleotide sequence: TGTGCCAGCAGCCAAGCAGGCATGGATGAGCAGTTCTTC. Protein product: CASSQAGMDEQFF.

In its sample, this clonotype was seen many times. The V and J genes are TRBV30 and TRBJ1-5; possibly TRBD1 for D (5 bases). V was trimmed by 1 base and J by 6 bases, leaving 13 bases between them. The germline CDR1 and CDR2 sequences are GTSNPN and SVGIG (reference sequence). The CDR3 is made up of 14 amino acids. The CDR3 sequence: CAWSDGGAVQPQHF. In DNA, the CDR3 is TGTGCCTGGAGTGACGGGGGTGCGGTTCAGCCCCAGCATTTT.

This clonotype was observed many times. The chain carries TRBV20-1 and TRBJ2-1; possible D gene TRBD1, 6 bases. CDR3 size: 14 residues. The V gene's germline CDR1 is DFQATT and CDR2 SNEGSKA (reference sequence). V shed 3 bases and J shed 0 bases, with 9 bases lying between them. The CDR3 DNA follows: TGCAGTGCTAGGGGACACTACTCCTACAATGAGCAGTTCTTC. Its translation: CSARGHYSYNEQFF.

This clonotype came up many times. This chain uses TRBV28 with TRBJ2-7, with D possibly being TRBD2 (6 bases). Germline lookup yields CDR1 MDHEN and CDR2 SYDVKM. Trimming pared 3 bases from V and 4 bases from J, leaving 13 bases between. This CDR3 region has 14 residues. In DNA, the CDR3 is TGTGCCAGCAGTTTTGTCGGTGCGGGATACGAGCAGTACTTC. Amino acids: CASSFVGAGYEQYF. Filled out from reference TRBV28 and TRBJ2-7, the complete variable domain reads DVKVTQSSRYLVKRTGEKVFLECVQDMDHENMFWYRQDPGLGLRLIYFSYDVKMKEKGDIPEGYSVSREKKERFSLILESASTNQTSMYLCASSFVGAGYEQYFGPGTRLTVT.

This clonotype showed up many times. CDR3 nucleotides: TGCGCCAGCAGCTCCCAGGATAGCACAGATACGCAGTATTTT. Amino acid sequence: CASSSQDSTDTQYF. The chain is built from TRBV5-1 and TRBJ2-3; D is ambiguous. Between the trimmed V and J ends, which lost 3 bases and 0 bases, there was a span of 8 bases. CDR1 SGHRS and CDR2 YFSETQ come from the germline V gene. The CDR3 is made up of 14 amino acids.

This clonotype was seen many times. V usage is TRBV7-6 and J usage is TRBJ2-2; D not resolved. The CDR3 runs to 14 residues. V dropped 0 bases and J dropped 6 bases, with 8 bases sitting between them. The germline V gene encodes CDR1 SGHVS and CDR2 FNYEAQ. This CDR3 reads CASSLALAAGELFF. CDR3 coding DNA: TGTGCCAGCAGCTTAGCGTTGGCAGCCGGGGAGCTGTTTTTT.

There are many counts of this clonotype. This chain's CDR3 is CASSLTGEKLFF. In nucleotides, the CDR3 is TGTGCCAGCAGCTTAACGGGTGAAAAACTGTTTTTT. The rearrangement uses TRBV11-2 and TRBJ1-4, with D unclear. V was cut by 2 bases and J by 7 bases, with 5 bases left in between. Germline-derived CDR1 and CDR2 are SGHAT and FQNNGV. The CDR3 is 12 residues long.

Many counts were recorded for this clonotype. The chain joins TRBV11-2 to TRBJ2-4; 7 nucleotides line up with TRBD1. With 5 bases clipped from V and 6 bases from J, the junction kept 4 bases outside the gene matches. CDR1 and CDR2 from the germline V gene are SGHAT and FQNNGV. The CDR3 totals 13 residues. In DNA form, the CDR3 reads TGTGCCAGCAGCGACAGGGTGCGAAACATTCAGTACTTC. It codes for CASSDRVRNIQYF.

The table lists this clonotype with many counts. This chain uses TRBV6-2 or TRBV6-3 with TRBJ2-7, with 12 positions matching TRBD2. The CDR3 is made up of 14 amino acids. Germline assignment: CDR1 MNHEY and CDR2 SVGEGT. V was clipped by 6 bases and J by 2 bases; unmatched bases: 2. CDR3 loop: CASSRLAGAYEQYF. The CDR3 nucleotides read TGTGCCAGCAGCCGACTAGCGGGAGCCTACGAGCAGTACTTC.

This chain links TRBV20-1 with TRBJ2-5; no reliable D call. Trimming took 4 bases from V and 4 from J, leaving 7 bases between them. Germline V gene lookup returns CDR1 DFQATT and CDR2 SNEGSKA (reference sequence). There are 11 residues in the CDR3. CDR3 bases: TGCAGTGCTATTATAAGAGAGACCCAGTACTTC. Translated, it gives CSAIIRETQYF.

This clonotype showed up many times. The V and J genes are TRBV28 and TRBJ2-5; 7 bases match TRBD2. CDR1 MDHEN and CDR2 SYDVKM come from the germline V gene. V gave up 3 bases and J gave up 5 bases; unmatched junction bases: 9. The CDR3 is 15 residues long. The CDR3 reads CASSFVAGASETQYF. The CDR3 bases are TGTGCCAGCAGTTTCGTGGCGGGAGCTAGCGAGACCCAGTACTTC. Drawing the rest from reference TRBV28 and TRBJ2-5, the complete variable domain is DVKVTQSSRYLVKRTGEKVFLECVQDMDHENMFWYRQDPGLGLRLIYFSYDVKMKEKGDIPEGYSVSREKKERFSLILESASTNQTSMYLCASSFVAGASETQYFGPGTRLLVL.

This clonotype was picked up many times. The chain joins TRBV20-1 to TRBJ1-1; D gene uncertain. The CDR3 is 15 residues long. The V gene's germline CDR1 is DFQATT and CDR2 SNEGSKA (reference sequence). V dropped 6 bases and J dropped 3 bases, with 20 bases sitting between them. CDR3 amino acids: CSAPTSGSWYTEAFF. CDR3 coding DNA: TGCAGTGCACCCACCTCCGGGTCCTGGTACACTGAAGCTTTCTTT.

There are many counts of this clonotype. V gene TRBV7-9 combines with J gene TRBJ2-1; D possibly corresponds to TRBD1 (6 bases). This CDR3 spans 15 amino acids. Germline V gene lookup returns CDR1 SEHNR and CDR2 FQNEAQ (reference sequence). Trimming removed 4 bases from V and 9 bases from J, with 19 bases in between. CDR3 in amino acids: CASSSIRPTGREQFF. CDR3 nucleotide sequence: TGTGCCAGCAGCTCAATACGCCCTACAGGGCGTGAGCAGTTCTTC.